This paragraph reports one T cell receptor (beta chain). Its antigen is unknown. These data are taken from a study of shared clonotypes between healthy human individuals. Findings and limits, study-wide: How much donors shared clonotypes was expected to be affected by sequencing depth.

V lost 5 bases and J lost 7; bases outside the gene matches: 12. The germline gives CDR1 MDHEN, CDR2 SYDVKM. CDR3 length equals 15 residues. The table came from immunoSEQ multiplex PCR; TCRdb's copy has only in-frame clones and leaves some out. The table has some 1.5 million clones, 95% to 99% seen once; the top ten hold roughly 0.45%. The sequenced material came from naive CD4+ T cells sorted from blood. Described subset: CD45RA+ positively selected. The chain carries TRBV28 and TRBJ1-2; 8 bases align to TRBD1. The clonotype comes from a man younger than 40 in good health. The CDR3, as DNA: TGTGCCAGCAGTGGGGCCGGGACAGGAACGTTTGGCTACACCTTC. This gives the protein CASSGAGTGTFGYTF.